This TCR beta chain is drawn from a study of T cell repertoires in cytomegalovirus infection. Study-wide context: Both recently identified HLA-C-restricted and well-studied HLA-B-restricted CMV epitopes were used in the study.

TCRdb re-called the reads with MiXCR, one entry per CDR3 protein. This table holds 700,000 to 850,000 distinct CDR3 sequences, 32% found once. As regards this clonotype: Antigen specificity is unknown.

General study results and limits: Carriage of CMV together with the relevant HLA was identifiable through cumulative public TCR beta family frequency.

Material: cultured CD8+ T cells from PBMCs, obtained from culture after CMV antigen stimulation. This clonotype was obtained from a human donor in good health (CMV status not recorded). Some clones in this sample may be carry-over from other donors' samples.

The CDR3 sequence is CASTVGQANYGYTF. The CDR3 DNA reads as TGTGCCAGCACCGTGGGACAGGCCAACTATGGCTACACCTTC. The V call is TRBV6-6, the J call TRBJ1-2, with 8 positions matching TRBD1. Unmatched junction bases numbered 6, after V lost 7 bases and J lost 2 bases. The CDR3 has 14 amino acids. Germline V lookup: CDR1 MNHNY, CDR2 SVGAGI (reference sequence).